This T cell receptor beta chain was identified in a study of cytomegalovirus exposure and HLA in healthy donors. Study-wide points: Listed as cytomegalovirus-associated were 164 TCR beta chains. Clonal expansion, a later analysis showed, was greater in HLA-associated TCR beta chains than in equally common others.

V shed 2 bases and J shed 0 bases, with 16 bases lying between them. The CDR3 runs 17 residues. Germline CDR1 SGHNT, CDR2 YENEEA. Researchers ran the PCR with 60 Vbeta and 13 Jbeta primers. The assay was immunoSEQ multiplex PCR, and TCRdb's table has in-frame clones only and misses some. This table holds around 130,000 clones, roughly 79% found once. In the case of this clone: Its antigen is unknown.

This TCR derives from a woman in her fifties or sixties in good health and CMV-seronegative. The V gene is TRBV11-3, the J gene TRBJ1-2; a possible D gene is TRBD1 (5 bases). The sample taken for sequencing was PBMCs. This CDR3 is CASSLRKRQQPNYGYTF. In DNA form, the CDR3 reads TGTGCCAGCAGCTTACGAAAGAGACAGCAACCTAACTATGGCTACACCTTC.